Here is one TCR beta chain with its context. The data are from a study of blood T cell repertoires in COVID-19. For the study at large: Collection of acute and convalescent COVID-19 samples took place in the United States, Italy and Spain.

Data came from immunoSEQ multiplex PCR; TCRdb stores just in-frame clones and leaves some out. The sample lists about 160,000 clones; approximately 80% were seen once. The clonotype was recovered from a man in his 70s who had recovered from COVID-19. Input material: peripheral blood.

The CDR3 loop reads CASSQDFVSGSPYNEQFF. In nucleotides, the CDR3 is TGCGCCAGCAGCCAAGATTTTGTGAGCGGGAGTCCCTACAATGAGCAGTTCTTC. The V and J genes are TRBV4-1 and TRBJ2-1, with TRBD2 identical over 8 bases. The germline gives CDR1 MGHRA, CDR2 YSYEKL. This CDR3 comprises 18 residues. Losses at the gene ends were 0 bases for V and 2 bases for J; bases not matched to a gene: 9.